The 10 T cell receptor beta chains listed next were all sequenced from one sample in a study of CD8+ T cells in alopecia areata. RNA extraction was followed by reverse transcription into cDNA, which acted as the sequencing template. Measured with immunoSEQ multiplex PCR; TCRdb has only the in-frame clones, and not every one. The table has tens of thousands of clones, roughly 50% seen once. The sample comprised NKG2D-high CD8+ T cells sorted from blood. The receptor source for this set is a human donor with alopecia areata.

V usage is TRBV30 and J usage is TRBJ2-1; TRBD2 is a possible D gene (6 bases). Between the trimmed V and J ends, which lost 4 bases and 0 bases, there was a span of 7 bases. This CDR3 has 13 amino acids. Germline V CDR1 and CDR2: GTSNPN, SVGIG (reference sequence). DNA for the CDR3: TGTGCCTGGATCGGGAGCTCCTACAATGAGCAGTTCTTC. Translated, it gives CAWIGSSYNEQFF.

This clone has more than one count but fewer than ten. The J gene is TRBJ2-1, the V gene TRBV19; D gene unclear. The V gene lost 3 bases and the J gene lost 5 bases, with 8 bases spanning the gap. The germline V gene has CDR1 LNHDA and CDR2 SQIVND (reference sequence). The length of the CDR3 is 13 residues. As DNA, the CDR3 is TGTGCCAGTAGTATGGTAGCTCACAATGAGCAGTTCTTC. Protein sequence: CASSMVAHNEQFF.

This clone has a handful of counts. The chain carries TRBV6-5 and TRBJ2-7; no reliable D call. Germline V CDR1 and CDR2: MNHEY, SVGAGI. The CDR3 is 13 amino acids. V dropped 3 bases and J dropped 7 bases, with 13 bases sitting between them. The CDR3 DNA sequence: TGTGCCAGCAGTTATTCACTGGAGTGGGAGCAGTACTTC. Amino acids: CASSYSLEWEQYF.

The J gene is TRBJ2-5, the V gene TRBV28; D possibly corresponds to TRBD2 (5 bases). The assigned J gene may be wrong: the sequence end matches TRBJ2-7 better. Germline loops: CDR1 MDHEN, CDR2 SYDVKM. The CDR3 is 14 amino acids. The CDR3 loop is CASKDEADSYEQYF. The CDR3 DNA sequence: TGTGCCAGCAAGGACGAAGCGGACTCCTACGAGCAGTACTTC.

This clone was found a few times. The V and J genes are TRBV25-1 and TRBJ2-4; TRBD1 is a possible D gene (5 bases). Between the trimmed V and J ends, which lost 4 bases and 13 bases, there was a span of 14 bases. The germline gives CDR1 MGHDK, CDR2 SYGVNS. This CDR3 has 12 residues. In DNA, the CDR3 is TGTGCCAGCAGTGGCGCCCGACAGCGACAGTACTTC. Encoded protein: CASSGARQRQYF.

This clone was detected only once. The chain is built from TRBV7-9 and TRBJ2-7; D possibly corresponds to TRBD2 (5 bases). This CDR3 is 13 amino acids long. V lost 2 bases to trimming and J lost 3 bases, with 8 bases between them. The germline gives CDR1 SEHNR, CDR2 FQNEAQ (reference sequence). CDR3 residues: CASSLTGFYEQYF. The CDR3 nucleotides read TGTGCCAGCAGCTTAACGGGGTTCTACGAGCAGTACTTC.

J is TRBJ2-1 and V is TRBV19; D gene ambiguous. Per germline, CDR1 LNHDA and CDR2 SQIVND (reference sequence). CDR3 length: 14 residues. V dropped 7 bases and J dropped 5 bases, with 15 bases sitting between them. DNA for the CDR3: TGTGCCAGTACTTATGGTGGAAGAAACAATGAGCAGTTCTTC. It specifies CASTYGGRNNEQFF.

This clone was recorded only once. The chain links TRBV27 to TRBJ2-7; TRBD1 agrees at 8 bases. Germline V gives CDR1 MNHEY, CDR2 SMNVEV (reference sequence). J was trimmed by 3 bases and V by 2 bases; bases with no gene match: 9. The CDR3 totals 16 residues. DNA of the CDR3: TGTGCCAGCAGTTTAGATCCGTCAGGGGGCAGCTACGAGCAGTACTTC. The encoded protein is CASSLDPSGGSYEQYF.

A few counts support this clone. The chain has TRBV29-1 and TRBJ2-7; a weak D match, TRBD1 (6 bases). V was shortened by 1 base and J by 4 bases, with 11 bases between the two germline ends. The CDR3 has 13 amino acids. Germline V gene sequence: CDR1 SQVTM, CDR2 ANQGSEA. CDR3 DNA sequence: TGCAGCGTTGAAGGGACAGTTCCGTACGAGCAGTACTTC. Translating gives CSVEGTVPYEQYF.

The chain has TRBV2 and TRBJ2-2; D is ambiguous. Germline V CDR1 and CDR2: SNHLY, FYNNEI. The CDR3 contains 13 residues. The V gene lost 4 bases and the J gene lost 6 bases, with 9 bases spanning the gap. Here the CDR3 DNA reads TGTGCCAGCAGTGTGAAAAGGGCCGGGGAGCTGTTTTTT. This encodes CASSVKRAGELFF.